The T cell receptor (beta chain) under discussion was sequenced for a study of blood T cell repertoires in COVID-19. The wider study: Whether acute or convalescent, the COVID-19 samples came from the United States, Italy and Spain. The cDNA or gDNA used as material had been derived from T cells, B-cell-depleted T cells, or PBMCs.

Per the original data handling: Amplification from reference gene primers served as the basis for estimated nucleated cell counts. Data came from immunoSEQ multiplex PCR; TCRdb stores just in-frame clones and leaves some out. D and trimming were read from the DNA, whereas the V and J calls and clone size are those reported in that table. Of roughly 250,000 clones in the sample, 75% to 85% were seen once. J was trimmed by 5 bases and V by 5 bases; bases with no gene match: 6. This CDR3 region has 14 residues. Germline CDR1 SEHNR, CDR2 FQNEAQ (reference sequence). The TCR sequence derives from a woman in her 50s with acute or convalescent COVID-19. V is TRBV7-9 and J is TRBJ2-3, with 8 bases aligning to TRBD1. The sample consisted of peripheral blood. DNA for the CDR3: TGTGCCAGCAGCAAACAGGGGGTAAGAGATACGCAGTATTTT. Protein: CASSKQGVRDTQYF. Using reference TRBV7-9 and TRBJ2-3 for the parts outside the CDR3, the full variable domain is DTGVSQNPRHKITKRGQNVTFRCDPISEHNRLYWYRQTLGQGPEFLTYFQNEAQLEKSRLLSDRFSAERPKGSFSTLEIQRTEQGDSAMYLCASSKQGVRDTQYFGPGTRLTVL.